This is a list of T cell receptor beta chains from one sample in a study of cytomegalovirus exposure and HLA in healthy donors. Assay used: immunoSEQ multiplex PCR; TCRdb lists only in-frame clones, some missing. This table holds about 110,000 clones, approximately 72% found once. Specimen: PBMCs. The source of these receptors is a man between 25 and 39 years old in good health and CMV-seronegative. Both conserved end residues are part of each CDR3. D genes are given only for firm matches. Only part of the rows carry a size: once, few, many, or a class if the clone is expanded.

V gene	clone size	J gene	D gene	CDR3 protein	CDR3 DNA
TRBV5-6	NA	TRBJ1-4	TRBD1	CASSVTGLNEKLFF	TGTGCCAGCAGCGTGACAGGGCTGAACGAAAAACTGTTTTTT
TRBV6-4	once	TRBJ1-1	NA	CASRTEPNTEAFF	TGTGCCAGCCGCACGGAGCCGAACACTGAAGCTTTCTTT
TRBV7-6	NA	TRBJ2-2	NA	CASSATSRAGELFF	TGTGCCAGCAGCGCGACTAGTCGGGCCGGGGAGCTGTTTTTT
TRBV5-1	NA	TRBJ2-1	TRBD2	CASSLGVTSGHSYNEQFF	TGCGCCAGCAGCTTAGGTGTGACTAGCGGCCACTCCTACAATGAGCAGTTCTTC
TRBV19	NA	TRBJ2-7	TRBD2	CASRTSGSTGSYEQYF	TGTGCCAGCCGGACTAGCGGGAGTACAGGGTCCTACGAGCAGTACTTC
TRBV6-1	NA	TRBJ2-2	NA	CASRRENGELFF	TGTGCCAGCCGGAGGGAAAACGGGGAGCTGTTTTTT
TRBV7-9	NA	TRBJ2-3	TRBD2	CASSSGASGASDTQYF	TGTGCCAGCAGCTCCGGGGCAAGCGGGGCATCAGATACGCAGTATTTT
TRBV5-1	few	TRBJ2-1	TRBD1	CASSLALGTGGYNEQFF	TGCGCCAGCAGCTTGGCTCTAGGGACAGGGGGCTACAATGAGCAGTTCTTC
TRBV5-1	NA	TRBJ1-3	NA	CASSLAGVGGNTIYF	TGCGCCAGCAGCTTGGCCGGGGTGGGTGGAAACACCATATATTTT
TRBV18	once	TRBJ2-2	TRBD1	CASSPFRGQGSTGELFF	TGTGCCAGCTCACCATTTAGGGGACAGGGGAGCACCGGGGAGCTGTTTTTT
TRBV6-5	few	TRBJ2-7	TRBD1	CASSFQTGGGEQYF	TGTGCCAGCAGTTTCCAGACAGGGGGCGGCGAGCAGTACTTC
TRBV30	NA	TRBJ2-7	NA	CAWSSRYEQYF	TGTGCCTGGAGTTCGCGTTACGAGCAGTACTTC
TRBV7-9	NA	TRBJ1-5	NA	CASSPLRSNQPQHF	TGTGCCAGCAGCCCCCTCCGTAGCAATCAGCCCCAGCATTTT
TRBV6-4	medium-sized	TRBJ1-5	NA	CASSDTGREPQHF	TGTGCCAGCAGTGACACGGGGAGGGAGCCCCAGCATTTT
TRBV28	many	TRBJ2-4	NA	CASSLLRGAQYF	TGTGCCAGCAGTTTACTCAGGGGTGCTCAGTACTTC
TRBV5-1	NA	TRBJ2-2	TRBD1	CASSGGQGVNTGELFF	TGCGCCAGCAGCGGGGGACAGGGCGTGAACACCGGGGAGCTGTTTTTT
TRBV18	NA	TRBJ2-7	TRBD1	CASSHNTGTGGYEQYF	TGTGCCAGCTCACATAATACCGGGACAGGGGGTTACGAGCAGTACTTC
TRBV6-6	NA	TRBJ1-3	NA	CASRNREAYF	TGTGCCAGCAGGAACAGGGAAGCATATTTT
TRBV5-1	NA	TRBJ2-1	TRBD1	CASSLGAGGAPNEQFF	TGCGCCAGCAGCTTGGGGGCAGGGGGCGCCCCTAATGAGCAGTTCTTC
TRBV6-5	NA	TRBJ2-1	TRBD1	CASSYSVGGAYNEQFF	TGTGCCAGCAGTTACTCGGTAGGGGGCGCCTACAATGAGCAGTTCTTC
TRBV28	once	TRBJ2-5	NA	CASSLQATQETQYF	TGTGCCAGCAGTTTACAAGCGACCCAAGAGACCCAGTACTTC
TRBV6-6	NA	TRBJ1-1	NA	CASTHEGERGAFF	TGTGCCAGCACCCACGAAGGGGAAAGAGGAGCTTTCTTT
TRBV28	NA	TRBJ2-7	NA	CASSSPPVQEQYF	TGTGCCAGCAGTTCTCCCCCAGTCCAGGAGCAGTACTTC
TRBV7-8	NA	TRBJ1-5	NA	CASSLNDRALSNQPQHF	TGTGCCAGCAGCTTGAACGACAGAGCCCTTAGCAATCAGCCCCAGCATTTT
TRBV6-1	NA	TRBJ2-5	TRBD2	CASSRLAGEETQYF	TGTGCCAGCAGTCGACTAGCGGGGGAAGAGACCCAGTACTTC
TRBV6-5	NA	TRBJ2-7	TRBD1	CASSYSGTGGYEQYF	TGTGCCAGCAGTTACTCAGGGACAGGGGGGTACGAGCAGTACTTC
TRBV4-1	NA	TRBJ1-2	TRBD1	CASSHPSRDRATYGYTF	TGCGCCAGCAGCCATCCTTCTCGGGACAGGGCGACCTATGGCTACACCTTC
TRBV5-1	NA	TRBJ2-3	TRBD1	CASSPGQGTDTQYF	TGCGCCAGCAGCCCAGGACAGGGAACAGATACGCAGTATTTT
TRBV5-1	NA	TRBJ1-2	NA	CASSPGRTDTNYGYTF	TGCGCCTCGTCGCCCGGGAGAACAGATACTAACTATGGCTACACCTTC
TRBV15	NA	TRBJ1-4	NA	CATSSSSLANEKLFF	TGTGCCACCAGCAGCAGCAGCCTAGCTAATGAAAAACTGTTTTTT
TRBV4-2	NA	TRBJ2-1	NA	CASSQTAGTSSYNEQFF	TGTGCCAGCAGCCAAACCGCCGGGACAAGCTCCTACAATGAGCAGTTCTTC
TRBV6-5	NA	TRBJ1-2	NA	CASRQGRHGYTF	TGTGCCAGCAGGCAGGGAAGACATGGCTACACCTTC
TRBV7-9	NA	TRBJ1-5	NA	CASSFEANQPQHF	TGTGCCAGCAGCTTTGAGGCGAACCAGCCCCAGCATTTT
TRBV11-2	NA	TRBJ1-3	TRBD1	CASSTGTASGNTIYF	TGTGCCAGCAGCACTGGGACAGCCTCTGGAAACACCATATATTTT
TRBV7-9	NA	TRBJ2-2	NA	CSSSLFSGELFF	TGTTCCAGCAGCTTGTTCTCCGGGGAGCTGTTTTTT
TRBV7-2	few	TRBJ2-6	NA	CASSFDTSGANVLTF	TGTGCCAGCAGCTTTGACACCTCTGGGGCCAACGTCCTGACTTTC
TRBV11-3	NA	TRBJ1-1	NA	CASSFSMNTEAFF	TGTGCCAGCAGCTTTTCTATGAACACTGAAGCTTTCTTT
TRBV5-6	NA	TRBJ2-7	TRBD2	CASSHPLTSGGSYEQYF	TGTGCCAGCAGCCATCCGTTGACTAGCGGGGGTTCCTACGAGCAGTACTTC
TRBV7-2	NA	TRBJ2-7	TRBD1	CASSSWTGSEQYF	TGTGCCAGCAGCTCGTGGACAGGGTCCGAGCAGTACTTC
TRBV19	NA	TRBJ2-5	TRBD2	CASSIREGSETQYF	TGTGCCAGTAGTATACGGGAGGGATCGGAGACCCAGTACTTC
TRBV5-6	NA	TRBJ1-1	NA	CASSLLQGEAFF	TGTGCCAGCAGTTTGCTACAGGGTGAAGCTTTCTTT
TRBV18	NA	TRBJ1-5	NA	CASSENDRMTGQPQHF	TGTGCCAGCTCAGAAAACGACAGGATGACGGGTCAGCCCCAGCATTTT
TRBV18	NA	TRBJ2-5	TRBD1	CASSPPTGRETQYF	TGTGCCAGCTCACCACCGACAGGGAGAGAGACCCAGTACTTC
TRBV2	NA	TRBJ2-1	TRBD1	CASSPSKTGGLNEQFF	TGTGCCAGCAGCCCCTCGAAGACAGGGGGGCTGAATGAGCAGTTCTTC
TRBV29-1	NA	TRBJ1-1	NA	CSGTRDKTEAFF	TGCAGCGGGACCCGGGACAAAACTGAAGCTTTCTTT
TRBV30	NA	TRBJ1-1	NA	CAWRGQGASEAFF	TGTGCCTGGAGGGGGCAAGGGGCGAGTGAAGCTTTCTTT